This T cell receptor beta chain was captured in a study of T-cell memory formation after mild COVID-19. Study-wide context: Largely donor-specific sequence clusters came from two donors. Study-wide results and limits: Pre-infection memory carried some responding clones, suggesting that cross-reactive memory joined. Researchers report contracting CD4+ clones mostly in CM and EM, with CD8+ clones in EMRA.

V was clipped by 4 bases and J by 4 bases, with 13 bases between them. CDR3 length: 14 amino acids. Using constant-segment primers, 5'RACE produced TCR alpha and TCR beta cDNA libraries carrying sample barcodes and UMIs. TCRdb re-called the 5' RACE reads with MiXCR, one entry per CDR3 protein. The sample includes about 270,000 distinct CDR3 sequences, around 17% of them seen just once. Notes on this clonotype: Its antigen is unidentified.

The gene calls are TRBV12-3 or TRBV12-4 and TRBJ1-1; no reliable D call. The source is a man between 18 and 29 years old who had mild COVID-19 (a few samples of this study predate the infection). Cell type and time point are not known. The material sequenced was PBMCs or a T cell subset sorted from them (not recorded which). For the CDR3, the DNA is TGTGCCAGCAGTTCCCGTCAAGGGTTCACTGAAGCTTTCTTT. It specifies CASSSRQGFTEAFF.